This T cell receptor beta chain originates from a study of T cell responses to AZD1222 COVID-19 vaccine. Generated by immunoSEQ multiplex PCR, the TCRdb table keeps only in-frame clones and is missing some. The sample contains some 170,000 clones, about nine tenths of which appear only once. CDR3 size: 13 residues. Germline V gene sequence: CDR1 SNHLY, CDR2 FYNNEI. The V end lost 1 base, the J end lost 3 bases, and 4 bases lay between the germline ends. In this sample, this clone turned up once. The sample here was peripheral blood, taken 28 days after the second dose of the MenACWY control vaccine. This chain joins TRBV2 and TRBJ2-4; no definite D call. The receptor was isolated from an adult who received the MenACWY meningococcal vaccine as a control. The CDR3 loop reads CASSEDSKNIQYF. The CDR3 bases are TGTGCCAGCAGTGAAGACAGCAAAAACATTCAGTACTTC.